The T cell receptor (beta chain) described here comes from a study of metastatic and nonmetastatic thyroid tumors. As for the study in general: The study looked at repertoires side by side in blood and in tumor or nodule tissue from malignant and benign thyroid patients.

In the original workflow: Clinicopathological groups supplied CDR3 differences that were used to build a distant-metastasis classifier for papillary thyroid cancer. TCRdb re-analyzed the PCR reads using MiXCR. These V and J calls originate from TCRdb's pipeline instead of the authors' own analysis. The table includes approximately 15,000 clones, approximately 32% detected once. Thyroid surgery was preceded by no treatment in any patient. Sequenced input: tumor tissue. The TCR comes from a female donor with papillary thyroid cancer or a benign thyroid nodule (not recorded which). Some clones in this sample may be carry-over from other donors' samples.

The CDR3 DNA follows: TGCGCCAGCAGCTTGGAGGAGCGGACATCCCATGGCTACACCTTC. Translation: CASSLEERTSHGYTF. The J gene is TRBJ1-2, the V gene TRBV5-1; tentatively, D is TRBD1 (5 bases). This CDR3 is 15 amino acids long. Germline V gives CDR1 SGHRS, CDR2 YFSETQ. Trimming stripped 0 bases from V and 6 bases from J, with 15 bases between. Full variable domain (remainder filled in from reference TRBV5-1 and TRBJ1-2): KAGVTQTPRYLIKTRGQQVTLSCSPISGHRSVSWYQQTPGQGLQFLFEYFSETQRNKGNFPGRFSGRQFSNSRSEMNVSTLELGDSALYLCASSLEERTSHGYTFGSGTRLTVV.